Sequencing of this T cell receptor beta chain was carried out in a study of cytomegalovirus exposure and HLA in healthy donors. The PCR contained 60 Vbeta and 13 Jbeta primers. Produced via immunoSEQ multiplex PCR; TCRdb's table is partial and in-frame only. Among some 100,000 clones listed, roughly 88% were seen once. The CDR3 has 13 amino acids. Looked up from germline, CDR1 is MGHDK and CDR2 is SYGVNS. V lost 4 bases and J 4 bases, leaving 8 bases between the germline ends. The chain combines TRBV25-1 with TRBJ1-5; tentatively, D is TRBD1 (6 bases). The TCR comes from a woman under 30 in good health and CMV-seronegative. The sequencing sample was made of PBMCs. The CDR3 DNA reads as TGTGCCAGCAGTGCGACAGGAAATCAGCCCCAGCATTTT. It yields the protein CASSATGNQPQHF.